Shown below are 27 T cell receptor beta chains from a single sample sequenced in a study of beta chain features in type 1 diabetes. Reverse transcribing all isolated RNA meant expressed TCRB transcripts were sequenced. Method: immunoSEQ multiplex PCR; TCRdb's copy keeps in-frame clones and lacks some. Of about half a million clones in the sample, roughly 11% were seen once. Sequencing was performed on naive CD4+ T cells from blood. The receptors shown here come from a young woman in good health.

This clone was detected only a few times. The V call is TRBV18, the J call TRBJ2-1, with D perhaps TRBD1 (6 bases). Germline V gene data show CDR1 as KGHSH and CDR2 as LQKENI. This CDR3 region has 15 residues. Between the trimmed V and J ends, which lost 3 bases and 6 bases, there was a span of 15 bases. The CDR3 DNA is TGTGCCAGCTCACCTACCCAGGGGACCCGCAATGAGCAGTTCTTC. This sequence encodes CASSPTQGTRNEQFF.

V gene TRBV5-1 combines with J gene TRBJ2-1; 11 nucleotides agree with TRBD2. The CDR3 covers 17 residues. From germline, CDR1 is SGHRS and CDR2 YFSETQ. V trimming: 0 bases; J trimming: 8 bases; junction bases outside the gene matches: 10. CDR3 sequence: CASSLGVTSGSSDEQFF. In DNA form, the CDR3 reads TGCGCCAGCAGCTTGGGGGTTACTAGCGGGAGTAGCGATGAGCAGTTCTTC. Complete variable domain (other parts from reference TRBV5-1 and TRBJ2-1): KAGVTQTPRYLIKTRGQQVTLSCSPISGHRSVSWYQQTPGQGLQFLFEYFSETQRNKGNFPGRFSGRQFSNSRSEMNVSTLELGDSALYLCASSLGVTSGSSDEQFFGPGTRLTVL.

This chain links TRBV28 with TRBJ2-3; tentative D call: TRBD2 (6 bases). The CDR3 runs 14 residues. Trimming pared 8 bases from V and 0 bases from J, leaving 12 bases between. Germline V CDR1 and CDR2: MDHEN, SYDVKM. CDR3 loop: CASGGGASTDTQYF. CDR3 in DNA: TGTGCCAGCGGCGGAGGGGCTAGCACAGATACGCAGTATTTT.

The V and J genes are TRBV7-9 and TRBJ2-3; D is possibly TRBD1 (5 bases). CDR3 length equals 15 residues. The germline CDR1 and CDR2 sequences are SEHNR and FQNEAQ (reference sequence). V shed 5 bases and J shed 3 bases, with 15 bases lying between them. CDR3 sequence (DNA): TGTGCCAGCAGCCACGCTAGACAGATTACAGATACGCAGTATTTT. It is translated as CASSHARQITDTQYF.

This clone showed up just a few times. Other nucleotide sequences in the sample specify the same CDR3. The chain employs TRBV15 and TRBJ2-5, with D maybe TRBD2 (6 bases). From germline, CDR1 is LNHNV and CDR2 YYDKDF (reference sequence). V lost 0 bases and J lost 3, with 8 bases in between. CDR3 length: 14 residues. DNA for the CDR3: TGTGCCACCAGCAGAGATCGCGGGGAAGAGACCCAGTACTTC. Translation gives CATSRDRGEETQYF.

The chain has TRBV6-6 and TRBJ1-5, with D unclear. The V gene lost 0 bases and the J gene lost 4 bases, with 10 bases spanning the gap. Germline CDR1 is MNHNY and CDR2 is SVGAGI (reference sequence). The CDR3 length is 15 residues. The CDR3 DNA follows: TGTGCCAGCAGTTACTCGGCGCCTGGAAATCAGCCCCAGCATTTT. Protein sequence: CASSYSAPGNQPQHF.

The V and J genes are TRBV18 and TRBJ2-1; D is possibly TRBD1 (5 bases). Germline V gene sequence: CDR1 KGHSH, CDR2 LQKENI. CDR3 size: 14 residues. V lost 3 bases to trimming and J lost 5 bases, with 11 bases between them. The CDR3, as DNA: TGTGCCAGCTCACCTAGACAGAACAACAATGAGCAGTTCTTC. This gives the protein CASSPRQNNNEQFF.

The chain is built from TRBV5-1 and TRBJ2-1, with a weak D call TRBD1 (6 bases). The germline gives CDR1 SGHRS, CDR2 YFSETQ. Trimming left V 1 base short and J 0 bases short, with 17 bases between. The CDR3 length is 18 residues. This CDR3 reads CASSLNGHRANSYNEQFF. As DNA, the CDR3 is TGCGCCAGCAGCTTGAATGGTCACAGGGCCAACTCCTACAATGAGCAGTTCTTC. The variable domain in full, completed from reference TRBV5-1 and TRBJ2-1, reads KAGVTQTPRYLIKTRGQQVTLSCSPISGHRSVSWYQQTPGQGLQFLFEYFSETQRNKGNFPGRFSGRQFSNSRSEMNVSTLELGDSALYLCASSLNGHRANSYNEQFFGPGTRLTVL.

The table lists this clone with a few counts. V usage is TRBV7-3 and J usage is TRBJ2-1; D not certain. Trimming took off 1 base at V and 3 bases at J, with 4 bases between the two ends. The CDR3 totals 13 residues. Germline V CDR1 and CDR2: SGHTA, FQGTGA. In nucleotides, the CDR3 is TGTGCCAGCAGCTTAATGGGCTACAATGAGCAGTTCTTC. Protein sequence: CASSLMGYNEQFF.

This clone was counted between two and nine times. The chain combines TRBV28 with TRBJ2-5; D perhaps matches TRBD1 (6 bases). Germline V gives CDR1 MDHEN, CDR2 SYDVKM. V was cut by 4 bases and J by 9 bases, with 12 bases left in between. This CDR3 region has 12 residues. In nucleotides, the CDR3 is TGTGCCAGCAGTTCAACAGGGAGTGCCCAGTACTTC. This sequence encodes CASSSTGSAQYF.

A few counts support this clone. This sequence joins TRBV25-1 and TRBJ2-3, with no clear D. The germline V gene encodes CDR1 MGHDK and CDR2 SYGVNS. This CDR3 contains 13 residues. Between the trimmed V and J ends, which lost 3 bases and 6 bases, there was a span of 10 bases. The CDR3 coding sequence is TGTGCCAGCAGTGATTCGACCGTGGATACGCAGTATTTT. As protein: CASSDSTVDTQYF. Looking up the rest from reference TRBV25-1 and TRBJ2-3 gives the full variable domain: EADIYQTPRYLVIGTGKKITLECSQTMGHDKMYWYQQDPGMELHLIHYSYGVNSTEKGDLSSESTVSRIRTEHFPLTLESARPSHTSQYLCASSDSTVDTQYFGPGTRLTVL.

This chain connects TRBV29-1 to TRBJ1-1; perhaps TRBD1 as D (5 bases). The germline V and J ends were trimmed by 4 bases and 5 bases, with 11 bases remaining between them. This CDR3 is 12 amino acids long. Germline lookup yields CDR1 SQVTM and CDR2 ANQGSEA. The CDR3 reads CSVGLKGTEAFF. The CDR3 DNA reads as TGCAGCGTTGGTTTAAAGGGGACTGAAGCTTTCTTT.

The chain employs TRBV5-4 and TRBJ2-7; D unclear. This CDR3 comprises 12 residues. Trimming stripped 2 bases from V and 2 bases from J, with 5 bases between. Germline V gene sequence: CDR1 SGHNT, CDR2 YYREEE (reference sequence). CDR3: CASSFVPYEQYV. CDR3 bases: TGTGCCAGCAGCTTCGTCCCCTACGAGCAGTACGTC.

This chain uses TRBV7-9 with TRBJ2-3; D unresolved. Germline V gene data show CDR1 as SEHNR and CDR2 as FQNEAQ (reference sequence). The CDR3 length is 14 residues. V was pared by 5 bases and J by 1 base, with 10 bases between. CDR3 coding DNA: TGTGCCAGCAGCCCCCCATGGGGCACAGATACGCAGTATTTT. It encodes CASSPPWGTDTQYF.

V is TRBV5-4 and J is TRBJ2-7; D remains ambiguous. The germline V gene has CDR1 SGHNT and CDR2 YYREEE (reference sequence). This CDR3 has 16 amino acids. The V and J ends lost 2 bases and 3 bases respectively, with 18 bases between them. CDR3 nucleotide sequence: TGTGCCAGCAGCTTAAGTTTAGTTCAGGAGAACTACGAGCAGTACTTC. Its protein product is CASSLSLVQENYEQYF. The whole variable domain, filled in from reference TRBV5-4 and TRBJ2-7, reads ETGVTQSPTHLIKTRGQQVTLRCSSQSGHNTVSWYQQALGQGPQFIFQYYREEENGRGNFPPRFSGLQFPNYSSELNVNALELDDSALYLCASSLSLVQENYEQYFGPGTRLTVT.

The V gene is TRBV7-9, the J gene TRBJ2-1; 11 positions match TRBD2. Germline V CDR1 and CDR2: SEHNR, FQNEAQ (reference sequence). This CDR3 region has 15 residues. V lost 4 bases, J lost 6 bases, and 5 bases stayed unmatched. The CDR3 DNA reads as TGTGCCAGCAGCTCACTACTAGCGGGGGTCAATGAGCAGTTCTTC. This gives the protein CASSSLLAGVNEQFF.

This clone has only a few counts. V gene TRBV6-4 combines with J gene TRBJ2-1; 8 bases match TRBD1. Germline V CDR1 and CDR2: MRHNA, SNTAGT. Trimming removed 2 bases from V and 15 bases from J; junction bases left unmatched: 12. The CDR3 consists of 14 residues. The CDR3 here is CASSDLRTGRRMFF. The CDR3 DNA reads TGTGCCAGCAGTGACCTCAGGACAGGGCGGAGAATGTTCTTC.

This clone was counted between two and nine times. CDR3 bases: TGCGCCAGCAGCTTGGGGGTCGCGGAGACCCAGTACTTC. This sequence encodes CASSLGVAETQYF. The chain combines TRBV5-1 with TRBJ2-5; D is ambiguous. V gave up 0 bases and J gave up 5 bases, with 8 bases separating them. CDR3 size: 13 residues. CDR1 and CDR2 (germline): SGHRS, YFSETQ.

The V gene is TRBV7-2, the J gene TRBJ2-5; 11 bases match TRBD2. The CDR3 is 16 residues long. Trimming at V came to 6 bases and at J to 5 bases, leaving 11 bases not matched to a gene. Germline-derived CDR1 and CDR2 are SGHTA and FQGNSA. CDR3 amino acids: CASRRLAGPRLETQYF. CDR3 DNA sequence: TGTGCCAGCAGAAGACTAGCGGGGCCGCGGCTGGAGACCCAGTACTTC. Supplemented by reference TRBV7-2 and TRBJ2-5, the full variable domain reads GAGVSQSPSNKVTEKGKDVELRCDPISGHTALYWYRQSLGQGLEFLIYFQGNSAPDKSGLPSDRFSAERTGGSVSTLTIQRTQQEDSAVYLCASRRLAGPRLETQYFGPGTRLLVL.

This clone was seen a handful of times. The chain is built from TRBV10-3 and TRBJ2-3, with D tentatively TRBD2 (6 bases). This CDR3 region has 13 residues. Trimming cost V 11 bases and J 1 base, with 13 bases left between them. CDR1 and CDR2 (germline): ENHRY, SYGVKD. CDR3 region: CAVLGGGTDTQYF. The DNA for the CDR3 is TGTGCCGTCTTGGGAGGAGGCACAGATACGCAGTATTTT.

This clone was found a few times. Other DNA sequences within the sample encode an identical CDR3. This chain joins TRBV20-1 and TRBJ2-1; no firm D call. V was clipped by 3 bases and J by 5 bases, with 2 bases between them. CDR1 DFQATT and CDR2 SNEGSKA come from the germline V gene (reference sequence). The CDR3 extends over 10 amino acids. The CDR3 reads CSARDNEQFF. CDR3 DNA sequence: TGCAGTGCTAGGGACAATGAGCAGTTCTTC.

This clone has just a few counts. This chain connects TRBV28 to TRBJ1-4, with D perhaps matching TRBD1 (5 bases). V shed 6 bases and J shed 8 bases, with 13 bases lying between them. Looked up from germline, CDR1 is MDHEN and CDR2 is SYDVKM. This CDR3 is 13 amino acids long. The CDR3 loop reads CASRRGLREKLFF. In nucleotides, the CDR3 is TGTGCCAGCAGAAGGGGACTTCGGGAAAAACTGTTTTTT.

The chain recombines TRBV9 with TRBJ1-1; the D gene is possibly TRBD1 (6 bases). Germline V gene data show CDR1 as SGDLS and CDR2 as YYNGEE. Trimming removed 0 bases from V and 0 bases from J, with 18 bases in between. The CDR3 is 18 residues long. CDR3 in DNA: TGTGCCAGCAGCGTAGAAAGTCGGGACATACTCCTGAACACTGAAGCTTTCTTT. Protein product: CASSVESRDILLNTEAFF.

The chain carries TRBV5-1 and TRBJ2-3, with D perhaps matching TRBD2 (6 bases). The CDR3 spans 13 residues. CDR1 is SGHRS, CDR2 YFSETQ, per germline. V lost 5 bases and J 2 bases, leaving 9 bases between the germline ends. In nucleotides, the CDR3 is TGCGCCAGCAGAGCGGGCTTCACAGATACGCAGTATTTT. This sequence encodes CASRAGFTDTQYF.

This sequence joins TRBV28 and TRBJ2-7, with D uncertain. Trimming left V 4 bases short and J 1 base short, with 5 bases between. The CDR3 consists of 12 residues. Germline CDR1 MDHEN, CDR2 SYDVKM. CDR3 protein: CASSSQSYEQYV. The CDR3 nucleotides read TGTGCCAGCAGTTCCCAGTCCTACGAGCAGTACGTC.

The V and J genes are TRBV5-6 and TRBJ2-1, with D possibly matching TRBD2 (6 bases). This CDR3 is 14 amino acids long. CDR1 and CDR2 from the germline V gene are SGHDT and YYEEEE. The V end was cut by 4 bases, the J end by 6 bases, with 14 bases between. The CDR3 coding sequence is TGTGCCAGCAGCGGTGCCGGGACTTCCAATGAGCAGTTCTTC. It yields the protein CASSGAGTSNEQFF.

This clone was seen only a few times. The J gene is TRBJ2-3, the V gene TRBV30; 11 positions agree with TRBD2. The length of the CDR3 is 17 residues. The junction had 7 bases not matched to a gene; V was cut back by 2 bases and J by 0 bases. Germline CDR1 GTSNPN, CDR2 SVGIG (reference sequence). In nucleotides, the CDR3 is TGTGCCTGGAGTTCAACTCGGACTAGCGGGAGCACAGATACGCAGTATTTT. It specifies CAWSSTRTSGSTDTQYF.